The entry below gives a single TCR beta chain sequence along with its context. This specimen belongs to a study of blood T cell repertoires in COVID-19. Study in general: Acute-phase and convalescent COVID-19 samples originated in the United States, Italy and Spain. The cDNA or gDNA used as material had been derived from T cells, B-cell-depleted T cells, or PBMCs.

Germline CDR1 and CDR2: SGHRS and YFSETQ. V dropped 2 bases and J dropped 4 bases, with 13 bases sitting between them. The CDR3 runs to 14 residues. Authors' data handling: Cell counts per sample came from amplifying reference gene primers. Assay: immunoSEQ multiplex PCR; the TCRdb copy retains only in-frame clones and omits some. D and trimming come from the DNA, and the V and J calls and clone size come from that table. Among 61,000 or so clones, roughly three quarters were seen once, and the ten largest hold less than 7%. The chain joins TRBV5-1 to TRBJ2-7; D perhaps matches TRBD1 (6 bases). Specimen: peripheral blood. The sequence came from a woman in her 70s with acute or convalescent COVID-19. The CDR3 sequence: CASSLTGKAYEQYF. In nucleotides, the CDR3 is TGCGCCAGCAGCTTAACAGGGAAGGCATACGAGCAGTACTTC.